The entry below gives a single T cell receptor (beta chain) sequence along with its context. Its antigen remains unidentified. Base qualities are not at hand, and no much larger clone is one base apart. The germline V gene provides CDR1 SGHVS and CDR2 FQNEAQ. Measured from the cysteine to the phenylalanine, the CDR3 is 13 residues long. Only CDR3 DNA is held: 39 bases, read in frame from base 1. V and J are truncated by 5 bases and 6 bases respectively, leaving an intervening sequence of 14 bases. These data originate in a study of control samples from healthy donors and cancer patients (dated by TCRdb to 2019 to 2021). The library was generated by the immunoSEQ multiplex PCR assay. Sourced from immuneACCESS, this table was stored by TCRdb with only in-frame sequences that have V and J called. A share of the clones is absent; for the studies checked, an unresolved V gene accounts for under half, and the remainder has no known explanation. This sample lists 100,000 or so clones; 82% were detected once. About 10% of the sample comes from the top ten.

The sequence links TRBV7-8 to TRBJ2-7, with the D gene too uncertain to name. Sample: blood. The clonotype originates from a woman aged 55 to 70 in good health. This receptor carries the CDR3 CASSRLAVGEQYF. The base sequence is TGTGCCAGCAGCCGACTGGCTGTGGGCGAGCAGTACTTC.